The present TCR beta chain was sequenced within a study of siplizumab effects on memory and regulatory T cells. Assays examined 90,000 to 100,000 TCR templates per sample. This table comes from immunoSEQ multiplex PCR, and its TCRdb copy is limited to in-frame clones, with some not included. The data contain about 50,000 clones, roughly 90% of them singletons. CDR1 is SGHAT and CDR2 is FQNNGV in the germline V gene. This CDR3 spans 16 amino acids. V lost 5 bases and J lost 4, with 20 bases in between. The sample taken for sequencing was naive CD8+ T cells sorted from blood. The source of this sequence is a human donor in good health. This chain joins TRBV11-2 and TRBJ1-1; no reliable D call. CDR3 residues: CASSPIDGRLITEAFF. The CDR3 nucleotides are TGTGCCAGCAGCCCCATAGATGGACGGTTGATCACTGAAGCTTTCTTT.